This T cell receptor beta chain was documented in a study of shared clonotypes between healthy human individuals. Repertoires were generated with immunoSEQ multiplex PCR, while TCRdb's copy carries only in-frame clones and drops some. This sample carries some 2 million clones, approximately 95% of them seen once, and the ten largest clones take around 1.1%. Naivety among CD8 cells was defined by CD45RO negativity and positive CCR7 selection, thereby excluding terminally differentiated effector memory CD45RA+ cells. The CDR3 length is 15 residues. The ends were cut back, 2 bases at V and 8 bases at J, with 18 bases in the middle. Germline-derived CDR1 and CDR2 are MNHEY and SMNVEV (reference sequence).

The clonotype was recovered from a man aged 18 to 30 in good health. The chain couples TRBV27 to TRBJ1-2, with D uncertain. The sequenced sample was naive CD8+ T cells sorted from blood. The CDR3 DNA follows: TGTGCCAGCAGTTTAGAGCCAGCTACACTACTAGGCTACACCTTC. Protein product: CASSLEPATLLGYTF.